One and the same sample provided the 24 T cell receptor beta chains below, sequenced in a study of control samples from healthy donors and cancer patients (dated by TCRdb to 2018 to 2020). The library was produced with the immunoSEQ multiplex PCR assay. TCRdb obtained this table from immuneACCESS and retained in-frame rearrangements with V and J assigned. These tables miss some clones; where compared with another copy, unresolved V genes account for less than half of the shortfall, and the remainder is unexplained. The sample yields more than 95,000 clones; about nine tenths were counted once. About 8.7% of the sample rests with the top ten. Sequencing input: blood. The receptor source for this set is a man aged 35 to 55 in good health.

This clone was counted a single time. This chain joins TRBV5-1 and TRBJ1-1; D unclear. In germline, CDR1 is SGHRS, CDR2 YFSETQ. The CDR3 has 11 residues. The V end was cut by 3 bases, the J end by 8 bases, with 8 bases between. CDR3 bases: TGCGCCAGCAGCTCCAAGTGGGAAGCTTTCTTT. Residues: CASSSKWEAFF.

This clone was detected only once. The J gene is TRBJ1-4, the V gene TRBV4-2; no firm D call. The V gene's germline CDR1 is LGHNA and CDR2 YNFKEQ. This CDR3 is built from 15 residues. The V end lost 0 bases, the J end lost 8 bases, and 13 bases lay between the germline ends. Written as DNA, the CDR3 is TGTGCCAGCAGCCAAGAACACAAATTTGGGGAAAAACTGTTTTTT. Translation gives CASSQEHKFGEKLFF.

The chain employs TRBV19 and TRBJ1-1; tentatively, D is TRBD1 (5 bases). Looked up from germline, CDR1 is LNHDA and CDR2 is SQIVND (reference sequence). The CDR3 covers 13 residues. V lost 1 base and J lost 10, with 13 bases in between. CDR3 sequence: CASSIARSQGAFF. The CDR3 DNA reads TGTGCCAGTAGTATAGCAAGAAGCCAGGGAGCTTTCTTT.

The rearrangement uses TRBV7-3 and TRBJ2-7, with D hard to call. CDR1 is SGHTA, CDR2 FQGTGA, per germline. Trimming shortened V by 2 bases and J by 5 bases, and 10 bases separated the two germline ends. The CDR3 extends over 13 amino acids. CDR3 sequence reads: CASSLEVMNEQYF. For the CDR3, the DNA is TGTGCCAGCAGCTTAGAGGTCATGAACGAGCAGTACTTC.

The V and J genes are TRBV18 and TRBJ1-3, with 9 bases matching TRBD1. Unmatched junction bases numbered 2, after V lost 2 bases and J lost 0 bases. In germline, CDR1 is KGHSH, CDR2 LQKENI. This CDR3 has 16 amino acids. DNA of the CDR3: TGTGCCAGCTCACCAGGACAGGGGCTCTCTGGAAACACCATATATTTT. Its translation is CASSPGQGLSGNTIYF. The full variable domain, in which reference TRBV18 and TRBJ1-3 provide the parts outside the CDR3, is NAGVMQNPRHLVRRRGQEARLRCSPMKGHSHVYWYRQLPEEGLKFMVYLQKENIIDESGMPKERFSAEFPKEGPSILRIQQVVRGDSAAYFCASSPGQGLSGNTIYFGEGSWLTVV.

The rearrangement joins TRBV12-2 to TRBJ1-2. TRBV12-2 is a known pseudogene. This CDR3 spans 15 amino acids. This CDR3 reads CASRTPAKSNYGYTF. The CDR3 nucleotides are TGTGCAAGTCGCACGCCAGCTAAAAGTAACTATGGCTACACCTTC.

V usage is TRBV5-6 and J usage is TRBJ2-7; D might be TRBD2 (6 bases). V lost 3 bases to trimming and J lost 3 bases, with 16 bases between them. Germline V gene lookup returns CDR1 SGHDT and CDR2 YYEEEE. The CDR3 contains 15 residues. The chain's CDR3 is CASSWGDGNVYEQYF. The DNA for the CDR3 is TGTGCCAGCAGCTGGGGGGACGGGAACGTCTACGAGCAGTACTTC.

This clone showed up just a few times. CDR3 residues: CASSLTGSSYNEQFF. CDR3 sequence (DNA): TGTGCCAGCAGTCTGACAGGGTCCTCCTACAATGAGCAGTTCTTC. The V and J genes are TRBV25-1 and TRBJ2-1, with 7 bases matching TRBD1. The CDR3 contains 15 residues. V lost 5 bases and J lost 0; bases outside the gene matches: 4. CDR1 is MGHDK and CDR2 is SYGVNS in the germline V gene. The full variable domain, with the rest looked up from reference TRBV25-1 and TRBJ2-1, is EADIYQTPRYLVIGTGKKITLECSQTMGHDKMYWYQQDPGMELHLIHYSYGVNSTEKGDLSSESTVSRIRTEHFPLTLESARPSHTSQYLCASSLTGSSYNEQFFGPGTRLTVL.

This clone has just a few counts. The V call is TRBV18, the J call TRBJ2-4; unclear D gene. The germline V and J ends were trimmed by 3 bases and 0 bases, with 6 bases remaining between them. Germline V gene sequence: CDR1 KGHSH, CDR2 LQKENI. The CDR3 covers 14 residues. As DNA, the CDR3 is TGTGCCAGCTCACCGACCGTAGCCAAAAACATTCAGTACTTC. Translation gives CASSPTVAKNIQYF.

The chain links TRBV25-1 to TRBJ1-2; tentative D call: TRBD1 (5 bases). CDR3 length: 14 amino acids. Germline CDR1 and CDR2: MGHDK and SYGVNS. Deletions cut 0 bases from V and 2 bases from J, with 7 bases between. In nucleotides, the CDR3 is TGTGCCAGCAGTGAATATAGGGGAAACTATGGCTACACCTTC. Translating gives CASSEYRGNYGYTF.

This chain joins TRBV29-1 and TRBJ2-7; maybe TRBD2 (5 bases). Germline loops: CDR1 SQVTM, CDR2 ANQGSEA. V dropped 4 bases and J dropped 3 bases, with 31 bases sitting between them. The CDR3 extends over 19 amino acids. CDR3 in amino acids: CSVVGFRLAPSSPHYEQYF. CDR3 bases: TGCAGCGTTGTGGGTTTTCGGTTAGCCCCTAGCTCCCCCCACTACGAGCAGTACTTC.

The chain couples TRBV5-8 to TRBJ2-7; 10 bases fit TRBD2. J gave up 2 bases and V 5 bases, and 10 bases lay outside the gene matches. The CDR3 spans 16 residues. CDR1 is SGHTS, CDR2 YDEGEE, per germline. The CDR3 coding sequence is TGTGCCAGCAGACCCGGTTATAGCGGGGGGACCTACGAGCAGTACTTC. Translated, it gives CASRPGYSGGTYEQYF.

J is TRBJ2-1 and V is TRBV5-4; TRBD2 agrees at 7 bases. This CDR3 spans 15 amino acids. CDR1 and CDR2 from the germline V gene are SGHNT and YYREEE (reference sequence). The V and J ends lost 4 bases and 3 bases, in that order; junction bases with no gene match: 7. CDR3 loop: CASSTGGPNYNEQFF. Here the CDR3 DNA reads TGTGCCAGCAGCACGGGGGGACCCAACTACAATGAGCAGTTCTTC.

This clone was detected only once. V usage is TRBV2 and J usage is TRBJ2-3, with 12 bases lining up with TRBD2. This CDR3 is 16 amino acids long. Per germline, CDR1 SNHLY and CDR2 FYNNEI. Trimming cost V 2 bases and J 1 base; bases outside gene matches: 1. The CDR3 coding sequence is TGTGCCAGCAGTGAAACTAGCGGGGGGCGCACAGATACGCAGTATTTT. Translating it yields CASSETSGGRTDTQYF.

This rearrangement joins TRBV11-2 to TRBJ2-2; 8 nucleotides match TRBD2. CDR3 size: 14 residues. The V gene's germline CDR1 is SGHAT and CDR2 FQNNGV. The J segment lost 6 bases and the V segment lost 5 bases, leaving 5 bases of the junction unmatched. CDR3 nucleotides: TGTGCCAGCAGCCCCACGGGAGGGTCCGGGGAGCTGTTTTTT. This translates into CASSPTGGSGELFF.

A word on this clone: Other DNA sequences in this specimen translate into the identical CDR3. This chain connects TRBV11-3 to TRBJ1-3; D unresolved. The V end lost 2 bases, the J end lost 0 bases, and 2 bases lay between the germline ends. The CDR3 has 13 residues. CDR1 and CDR2 (germline): SGHNT, YENEEA. CDR3 in DNA: TGTGCCAGCAGCTTAAGCTCTGGAAACACCATATATTTT. This codes for CASSLSSGNTIYF.

The CDR3 region has the DNA TGTGCCAGCAGCTTAGGGACTTTAGGTTCACCCCTCCACTTT. Translated, it gives CASSLGTLGSPLHF. The gene calls are TRBV7-9 and TRBJ1-6; D gene uncertain. Germline V lookup: CDR1 SEHNR, CDR2 FQNEAQ (reference sequence). The CDR3 extends over 14 amino acids. Trimming took 1 base from V and 9 from J, leaving 10 bases between them.

The chain has TRBV4-1 and TRBJ2-7; 7 nucleotides match TRBD1. Germline values: CDR1 MGHRA, CDR2 YSYEKL. CDR3 length equals 15 residues. With V trimmed by 1 base and J by 3 bases, 6 bases remained unmatched. The CDR3 bases are TGCGCCAGCAGCCAAGGTCTGGGACAGATCTACGAGCAGTACTTC. This gives the protein CASSQGLGQIYEQYF.

The chain carries TRBV9 and TRBJ1-2; D ambiguous. CDR1 is SGDLS, CDR2 YYNGEE, per germline. Trimming pared 5 bases from V and 4 bases from J, leaving 12 bases between. The CDR3 totals 13 residues. CDR3 sequence reads: CASRDDAGYGYTF. CDR3 sequence (DNA): TGTGCCAGCAGGGACGACGCAGGCTATGGCTACACCTTC.

This clone appeared once. J is TRBJ1-1 and V is TRBV4-3; the D is unclear. Between the trimmed V and J ends, which lost 1 base and 2 bases, there was a span of 5 bases. Germline assignment: CDR1 LGHNA and CDR2 YSLEER. The CDR3 contains 13 residues. CDR3 sequence: CASSQGRNTEAFF. The CDR3 nucleotides read TGCGCCAGCAGCCAAGGCCGAAACACTGAAGCTTTCTTT.

This clone has only a few counts. This chain joins TRBV7-9 and TRBJ1-6; D ambiguous. Trimming shortened V by 4 bases and J by 10 bases, and 8 bases separated the two germline ends. This CDR3 region has 12 residues. CDR1 is SEHNR and CDR2 is FQNEAQ in the germline V gene (reference sequence). The CDR3 DNA reads TGTGCCAGCAGCTCTTTGGCATCACCCCTCCACTTT. This gives the protein CASSSLASPLHF.

The V and J genes are TRBV11-3 and TRBJ2-5; D may correspond to TRBD1 or TRBD2 (5 bases each). The CDR3 totals 14 residues. V lost 5 bases and J 2 bases, leaving 12 bases between the germline ends. The germline V gene has CDR1 SGHNT and CDR2 YENEEA. The CDR3 bases are TGTGCCAGCAGCAGAGGTGGGGGTCAAGAGACCCAGTACTTC. Protein product: CASSRGGGQETQYF.

This clone was detected only once. This rearrangement joins TRBV19 to TRBJ2-5; 8 bases are shared with TRBD2. Germline-derived CDR1 and CDR2 are LNHDA and SQIVND (reference sequence). This CDR3 is 16 amino acids long. The V and J ends lost 5 bases and 3 bases, in that order; junction bases with no gene match: 11. The CDR3 bases are TGTGCCAGTAGTGACCAACTCGGGGGGGCCAAAGAGACCCAGTACTTC. Residues: CASSDQLGGAKETQYF.

The chain links TRBV10-2 to TRBJ1-5; 9 positions agree with TRBD1. J lost 5 bases, V lost 5 bases, and 4 bases had no gene match. The CDR3 runs 14 residues. CDR1 WSHSY and CDR2 SAAADI come from the germline V gene. CDR3 coding DNA: TGCGCCAGCAGTTGGGACAGGGTCGATCAGCCCCAGCATTTT. It yields the protein CASSWDRVDQPQHF.